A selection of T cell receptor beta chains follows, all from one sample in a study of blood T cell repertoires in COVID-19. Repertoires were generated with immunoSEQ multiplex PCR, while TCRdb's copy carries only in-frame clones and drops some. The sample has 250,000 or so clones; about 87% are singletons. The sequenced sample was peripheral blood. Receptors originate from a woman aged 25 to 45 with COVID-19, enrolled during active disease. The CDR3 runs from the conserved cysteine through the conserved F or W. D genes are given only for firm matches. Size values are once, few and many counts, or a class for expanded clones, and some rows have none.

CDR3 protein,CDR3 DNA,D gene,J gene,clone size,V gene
CASKRGGELFF,TGTGCCAGCAAGCGCGGCGGGGAGCTGTTTTTT,NA,TRBJ2-2,NA,TRBV9
CASSSPWESYGYTF,TGTGCCAGCAGCTCTCCCTGGGAGTCCTATGGCTACACCTTC,NA,TRBJ1-2,once,TRBV5-4
CAWTPDTLTYNEQFF,TGTGCCTGGACCCCGGACACCTTAACCTACAATGAGCAGTTCTTC,NA,TRBJ2-1,NA,TRBV30
CASGTRMNTGELFF,TGTGCCAGCGGGACTAGGATGAACACCGGGGAGCTGTTTTTT,TRBD2,TRBJ2-2,NA,TRBV2
CASSLVSPGQQFF,TGCGCCAGCAGCTTGGTCAGCCCGGGTCAGCAGTTCTTC,NA,TRBJ2-1,NA,TRBV5-1
CASSLDTSGPNEQFF,TGTGCCAGCAGCTTGGATACATCTGGGCCTAATGAGCAGTTCTTC,NA,TRBJ2-1,NA,TRBV7-2
CASSQLRLAGAVDVTGELFF,TGCGCCAGCAGCCAACTTAGACTAGCGGGAGCCGTCGATGTCACCGGGGAGCTGTTTTTT,TRBD2,TRBJ2-2,once,TRBV4-3
CASIQGVGSYEQYF,TGTGCCAGCATACAGGGTGTAGGCTCCTACGAGCAGTACTTC,NA,TRBJ2-7,NA,TRBV2
CASSLRTGTTSGGLTDTQYF,TGTGCCAGCAGCCTAAGGACAGGGACAACTAGCGGGGGTCTCACAGATACGCAGTATTTT,TRBD2,TRBJ2-3,NA,TRBV11-3
CASSLRRRADLRATDTQYF,TGTGCCAGCAGCTTACGAAGGCGAGCGGACCTCAGAGCCACAGATACGCAGTATTTT,NA,TRBJ2-3,NA,TRBV11-3
CASTLVGNQPQHF,TGTGCCAGTACCCTAGTGGGCAATCAGCCCCAGCATTTT,NA,TRBJ1-5,NA,TRBV19
CASSEGYWYSSNQPQHF,TGTGCCAGCAGTGAAGGTTATTGGTATAGTAGCAATCAGCCCCAGCATTTT,NA,TRBJ1-5,NA,TRBV6-1
CASSVAPGTYNEQFF,TGTGCCAGCAGCGTAGCTCCCGGGACCTACAATGAGCAGTTCTTC,NA,TRBJ2-1,NA,TRBV9
CASSDSRVGYTF,TGTGCCAGCAGTGACTCTCGGGTTGGCTACACCTTC,NA,TRBJ1-2,NA,TRBV6-4
CASSLDGTSSYNEQFF,TGTGCCAGCAGCTTAGATGGGACTAGCTCCTACAATGAGCAGTTCTTC,TRBD2,TRBJ2-1,NA,TRBV7-2
CASSSVPGTSGGSSYEQYF,TGTGCCAGCAGCTCTGTACCCGGGACTAGCGGGGGGTCCTCCTACGAGCAGTACTTC,TRBD2,TRBJ2-7,NA,TRBV7-2
CASSLARTNTGELFF,TGTGCCAGCAGCTTAGCTAGAACGAACACCGGGGAGCTGTTTTTT,NA,TRBJ2-2,NA,TRBV7-9
CASSYSAGDTEAFF,TGTGCCAGCAGTTACTCGGCAGGGGACACTGAAGCTTTCTTT,NA,TRBJ1-1,NA,TRBV6-5
CASSAETSGGATGELFF,TGTGCCAGCAGTGCCGAGACCAGCGGGGGGGCCACCGGGGAGCTGTTTTTT,TRBD2,TRBJ2-2,NA,TRBV6-2/TRBV6-3
CASRSTSPVLTDTQYF,TGTGCCAGCAGATCGACTAGCCCGGTCCTCACAGATACGCAGTATTTT,TRBD2,TRBJ2-3,NA,TRBV11-3
CASSPQDRATEAFF,TGTGCCAGCTCACCTCAGGACAGGGCCACTGAAGCTTTCTTT,TRBD1,TRBJ1-1,NA,TRBV18
CASSWTAEQFF,TGTGCCAGCAGTTGGACAGCTGAGCAGTTCTTC,NA,TRBJ2-1,NA,TRBV2
CASSLASNEQFF,TGTGCCAGCAGCTTAGCTAGCAATGAGCAGTTCTTC,NA,TRBJ2-1,NA,TRBV7-9
CASRITGEDQPQHF,TGTGCCAGCAGGATAACAGGGGAGGATCAGCCCCAGCATTTT,TRBD1,TRBJ1-5,NA,TRBV6-5
CATSIDTFQETQYF,TGTGCCACCAGCATTGACACCTTCCAAGAGACCCAGTACTTC,NA,TRBJ2-5,NA,TRBV15
CASSQQGAYGYTF,TGTGCCAGCAGCCAACAGGGCGCCTATGGCTACACCTTC,NA,TRBJ1-2,NA,TRBV5-6
CASSLGGSTEAFF,TGTGCCAGCAGTTTGGGAGGGAGCACTGAAGCTTTCTTT,NA,TRBJ1-1,NA,TRBV27
CATSRLGQGNTGELFF,TGTGCCACCAGCAGATTGGGACAGGGGAACACCGGGGAGCTGTTTTTT,TRBD1,TRBJ2-2,NA,TRBV15
CASSLSGPSPTDTQYF,TGTGCCAGCAGCCTTAGCGGGCCCAGCCCCACAGACACGCAGTATTTT,TRBD2,TRBJ2-3,NA,TRBV13
CASGLGVSETQYF,TGCGCCAGCGGACTAGGGGTGTCCGAGACCCAGTACTTC,TRBD2,TRBJ2-5,NA,TRBV4-1
CAIRPAGGSIFYEQYF,TGTGCCATCAGACCTGCGGGAGGCAGTATCTTCTACGAGCAGTACTTC,TRBD2,TRBJ2-7,NA,TRBV10-3
CASSYGPTGSGFGTEAFF,TGTGCCAGCAGTTACGGCCCGACAGGGAGCGGTTTTGGCACTGAAGCTTTCTTT,TRBD1,TRBJ1-1,NA,TRBV6-2/TRBV6-3
CASSPGTGLDTQYF,TGTGCCAGCAGTCCCGGGACAGGGTTGGATACGCAGTATTTT,TRBD1,TRBJ2-3,NA,TRBV28
CASSLVGQLNTEAFF,TGTGCCAGCAGCTTGGTGGGACAGTTAAACACTGAAGCTTTCTTT,TRBD1,TRBJ1-1,NA,TRBV5-4
CASSWGTSGDQYF,TGTGCCAGCAGTTGGGGGACTAGCGGGGACCAGTACTTC,TRBD2,TRBJ2-7,NA,TRBV28
CASRGAGFYNSPLHF,TGTGCCAGCAGGGGTGCCGGGTTCTATAATTCACCCCTCCACTTT,NA,TRBJ1-6,few,TRBV7-9
CASSLAPSTGHYGYTF,TGTGCCAGCAGCTTAGCCCCTTCCACAGGCCACTATGGCTACACCTTC,NA,TRBJ1-2,NA,TRBV11-3
CASSPSLGQLNTEAFF,TGCGCCAGCAGCCCTTCCCTTGGACAGTTGAACACTGAAGCTTTCTTT,NA,TRBJ1-1,NA,TRBV5-1
CASNPESSYNEQFF,TGTGCCAGCAATCCGGAGAGCTCCTACAATGAGCAGTTCTTC,NA,TRBJ2-1,NA,TRBV2
CASSSGLAGNTGELFF,TGTGCCAGCAGCTCGGGACTAGCGGGGAACACCGGGGAGCTGTTTTTT,TRBD2,TRBJ2-2,few,TRBV11-2
CASSQEDEQGRNEQFF,TGTGCCAGCAGCCAAGAAGACGAACAGGGAAGGAATGAGCAGTTCTTC,NA,TRBJ2-1,NA,TRBV3-1/TRBV3-2
CASSLSFMGWDRETEKLFF,TGTGCCAGCAGCTTATCATTCATGGGTTGGGACAGGGAAACCGAAAAACTGTTTTTT,TRBD1,TRBJ1-4,NA,TRBV7-9